This record looks at one T cell receptor (beta chain) sequence and its context. This entry is derived from a study of OX40 agonist ivuxolimab in advanced cancers. At cycle 4 day 1, cycle 7 day 1, and baseline, blood was sampled. Germline CDR1 reads LNHDA; CDR2 reads SQIVND (reference sequence). The CDR3 consists of 14 residues. Generated by immunoSEQ multiplex PCR, the TCRdb table keeps only in-frame clones and is missing some. The sample yields around 94,000 clones, over 75% seen once. The receptor comes from an adult with an advanced solid tumor such as melanoma, head and neck, liver or kidney cancer. Sample: CD4+ or CD8+ T cells sorted from blood, taken in a trial of the OX40 agonist ivuxolimab. This chain uses TRBV19 with TRBJ2-5, with TRBD1 matching over 9 bases. Matching the DNA end better, TRBJ2-7 makes the J call doubtful. The CDR3 nucleotides are TGTGCCAGTAGTGCGGCCGGGACAGGGTACGAGCAGTACTTC. The encoded protein is CASSAAGTGYEQYF.